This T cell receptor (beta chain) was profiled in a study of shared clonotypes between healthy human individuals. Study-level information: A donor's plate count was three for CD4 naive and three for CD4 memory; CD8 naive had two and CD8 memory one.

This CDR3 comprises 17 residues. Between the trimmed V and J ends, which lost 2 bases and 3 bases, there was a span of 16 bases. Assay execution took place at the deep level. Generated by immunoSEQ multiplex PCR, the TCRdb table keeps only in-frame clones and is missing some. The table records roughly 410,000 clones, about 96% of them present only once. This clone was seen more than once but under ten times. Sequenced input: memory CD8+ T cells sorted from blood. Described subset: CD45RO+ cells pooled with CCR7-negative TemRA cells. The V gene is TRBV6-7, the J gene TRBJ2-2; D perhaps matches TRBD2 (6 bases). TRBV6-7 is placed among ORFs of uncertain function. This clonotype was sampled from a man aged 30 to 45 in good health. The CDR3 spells CASSYESEGEDTGELFF. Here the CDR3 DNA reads TGTGCCAGCAGTTACGAGTCGGAGGGAGAGGACACCGGGGAGCTGTTTTTT.